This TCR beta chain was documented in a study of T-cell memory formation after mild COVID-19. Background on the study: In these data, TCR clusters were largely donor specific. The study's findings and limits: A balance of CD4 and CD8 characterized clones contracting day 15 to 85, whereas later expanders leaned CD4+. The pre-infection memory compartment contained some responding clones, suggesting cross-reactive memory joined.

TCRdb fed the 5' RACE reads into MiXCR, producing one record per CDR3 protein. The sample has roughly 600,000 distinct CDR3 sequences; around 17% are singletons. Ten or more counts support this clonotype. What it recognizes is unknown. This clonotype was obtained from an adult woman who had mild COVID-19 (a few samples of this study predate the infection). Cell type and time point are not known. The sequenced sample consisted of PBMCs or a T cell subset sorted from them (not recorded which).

The CDR3 region has the DNA TGCAGCGTTGAGAGGGGGACAGGGGATGTTAGCGAGCAGTACTTC. It specifies CSVERGTGDVSEQYF. The chain couples TRBV29-1 to TRBJ2-7, with 10 bases identical to TRBD1. Germline trimming cut 3 bases from V and 6 bases from J; bases unmatched to any gene: 11. CDR3 length equals 15 residues. CDR1 and CDR2 from the germline V gene are SQVTM and ANQGSEA.